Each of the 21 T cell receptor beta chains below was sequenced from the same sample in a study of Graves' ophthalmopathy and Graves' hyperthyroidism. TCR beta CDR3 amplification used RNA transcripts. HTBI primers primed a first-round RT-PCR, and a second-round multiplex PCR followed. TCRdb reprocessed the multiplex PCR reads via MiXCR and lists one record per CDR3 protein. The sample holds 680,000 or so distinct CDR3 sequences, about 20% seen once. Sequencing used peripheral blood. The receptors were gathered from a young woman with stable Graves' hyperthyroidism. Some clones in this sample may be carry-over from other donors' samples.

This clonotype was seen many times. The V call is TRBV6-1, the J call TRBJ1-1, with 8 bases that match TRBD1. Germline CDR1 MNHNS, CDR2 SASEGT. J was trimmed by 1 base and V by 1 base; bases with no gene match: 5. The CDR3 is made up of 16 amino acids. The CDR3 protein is CASSEEGGQGNTEAFF. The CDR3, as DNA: TGTGCCAGCAGTGAAGAAGGTGGACAGGGGAACACTGAAGCTTTCTTT.

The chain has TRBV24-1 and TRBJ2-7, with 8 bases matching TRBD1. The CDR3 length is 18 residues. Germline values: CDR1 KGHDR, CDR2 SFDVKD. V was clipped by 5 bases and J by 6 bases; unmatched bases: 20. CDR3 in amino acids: CATSVSRVVGDRTLEQYF. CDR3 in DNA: TGTGCCACCAGTGTCTCCCGCGTAGTGGGGGACAGGACCCTCGAGCAGTACTTC.

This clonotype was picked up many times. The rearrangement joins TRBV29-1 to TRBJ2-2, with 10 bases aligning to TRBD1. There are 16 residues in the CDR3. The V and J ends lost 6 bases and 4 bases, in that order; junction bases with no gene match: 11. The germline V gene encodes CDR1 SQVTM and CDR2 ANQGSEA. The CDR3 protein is CSVHTWTGGGTGELFF. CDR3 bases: TGCAGCGTCCACACCTGGACAGGGGGAGGCACCGGGGAGCTGTTTTTT.

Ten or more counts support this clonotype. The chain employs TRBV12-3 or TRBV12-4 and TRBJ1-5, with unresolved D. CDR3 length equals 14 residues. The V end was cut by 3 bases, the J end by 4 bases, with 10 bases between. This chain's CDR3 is CASSFTGGNQPQHF. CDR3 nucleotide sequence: TGTGCCAGCAGTTTTACGGGTGGGAATCAGCCCCAGCATTTT.

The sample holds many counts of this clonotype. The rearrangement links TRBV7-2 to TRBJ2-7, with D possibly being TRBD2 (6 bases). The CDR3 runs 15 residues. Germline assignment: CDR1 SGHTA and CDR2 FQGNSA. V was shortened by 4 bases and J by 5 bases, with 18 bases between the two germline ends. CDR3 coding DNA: TGTGCCAGCAGCTCCCCAACGAGGGAGGTGGACGAGCAGTACTTC. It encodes CASSSPTREVDEQYF.

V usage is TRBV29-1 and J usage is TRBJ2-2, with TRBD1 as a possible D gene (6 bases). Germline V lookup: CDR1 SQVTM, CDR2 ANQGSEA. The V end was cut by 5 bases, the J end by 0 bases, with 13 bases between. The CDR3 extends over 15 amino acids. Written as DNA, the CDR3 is TGCAGCGTTCGAGCGACAGGAGCGAACACCGGGGAGCTGTTTTTT. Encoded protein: CSVRATGANTGELFF.

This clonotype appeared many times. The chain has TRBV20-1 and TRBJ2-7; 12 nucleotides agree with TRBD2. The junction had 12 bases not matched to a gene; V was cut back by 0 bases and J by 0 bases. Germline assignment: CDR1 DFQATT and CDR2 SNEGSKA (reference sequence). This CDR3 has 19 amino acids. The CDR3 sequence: CSARERGLAGGPSSYEQYF. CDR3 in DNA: TGCAGTGCTAGAGAAAGAGGGCTAGCGGGAGGGCCAAGCTCCTACGAGCAGTACTTC.

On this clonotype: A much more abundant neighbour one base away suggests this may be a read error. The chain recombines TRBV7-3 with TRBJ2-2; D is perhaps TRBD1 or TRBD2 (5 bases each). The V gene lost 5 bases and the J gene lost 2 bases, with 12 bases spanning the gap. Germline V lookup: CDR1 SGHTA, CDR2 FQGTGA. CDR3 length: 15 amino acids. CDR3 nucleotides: TGTGCCAGCAGCCCCGGGGCGTCTAACACCGGGGAGCTGTTTTTT. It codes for CASSPGASNTGELFF.

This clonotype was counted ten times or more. CDR3: CASSLYAGHEKSGYTF. The CDR3 coding sequence is TGTGCCAGCAGCTTGTACGCAGGCCATGAAAAGAGTGGCTACACCTTC. The chain is built from TRBV5-5 and TRBJ1-2; D is unresolved. Germline CDR1 and CDR2: SGHKS and YYEKEE (reference sequence). CDR3 length: 16 amino acids. V was shortened by 1 base and J by 7 bases, with 20 bases between the two germline ends.

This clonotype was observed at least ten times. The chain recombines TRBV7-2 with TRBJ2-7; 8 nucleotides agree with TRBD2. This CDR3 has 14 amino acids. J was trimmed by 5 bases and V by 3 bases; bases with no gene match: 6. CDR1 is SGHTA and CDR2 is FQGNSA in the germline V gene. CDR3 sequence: CASSFPGRADEQYF. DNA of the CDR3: TGTGCCAGCAGCTTTCCCGGGAGGGCCGACGAGCAGTACTTC.

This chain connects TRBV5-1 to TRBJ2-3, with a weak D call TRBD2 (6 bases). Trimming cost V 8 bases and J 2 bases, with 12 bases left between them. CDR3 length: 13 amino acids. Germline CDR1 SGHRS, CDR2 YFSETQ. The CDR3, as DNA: TGCGCCAGTAGGGAGGCCCCCACAGATACGCAGTATTTT. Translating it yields CASREAPTDTQYF.

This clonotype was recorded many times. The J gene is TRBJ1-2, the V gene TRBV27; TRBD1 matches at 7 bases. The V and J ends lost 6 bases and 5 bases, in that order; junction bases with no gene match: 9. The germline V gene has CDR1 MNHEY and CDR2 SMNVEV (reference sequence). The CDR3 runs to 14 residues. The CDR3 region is CASRATGTAYGYTF. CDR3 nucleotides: TGTGCCAGCAGGGCAACCGGGACAGCTTATGGCTACACCTTC.

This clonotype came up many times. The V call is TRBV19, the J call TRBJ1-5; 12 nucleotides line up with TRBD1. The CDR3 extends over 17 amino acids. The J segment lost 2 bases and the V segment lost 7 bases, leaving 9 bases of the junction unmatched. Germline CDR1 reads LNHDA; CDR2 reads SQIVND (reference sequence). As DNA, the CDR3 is TGTGCCAGTAAGTCTGGGACAGGGGGCTATCGCAATCAGCCCCAGCATTTT. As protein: CASKSGTGGYRNQPQHF.

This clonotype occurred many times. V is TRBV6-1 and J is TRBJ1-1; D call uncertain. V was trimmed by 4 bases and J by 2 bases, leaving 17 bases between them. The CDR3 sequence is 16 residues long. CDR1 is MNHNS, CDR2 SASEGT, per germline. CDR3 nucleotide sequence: TGTGCCAGCAGTGGACCTAATATAAAGGTTAACACTGAAGCTTTCTTT. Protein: CASSGPNIKVNTEAFF.

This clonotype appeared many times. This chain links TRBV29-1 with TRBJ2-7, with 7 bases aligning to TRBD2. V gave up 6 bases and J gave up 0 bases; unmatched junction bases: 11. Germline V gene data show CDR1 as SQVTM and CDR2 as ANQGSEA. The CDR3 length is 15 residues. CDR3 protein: CSVNLAEGSSYEQYF. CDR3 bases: TGCAGCGTCAACCTAGCGGAGGGAAGCTCCTACGAGCAGTACTTC.

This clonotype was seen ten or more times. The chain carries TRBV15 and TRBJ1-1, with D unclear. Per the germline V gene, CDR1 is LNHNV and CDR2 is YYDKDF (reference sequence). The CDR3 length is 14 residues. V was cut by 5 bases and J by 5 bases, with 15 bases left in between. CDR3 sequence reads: CATSSRLRTTEAFF. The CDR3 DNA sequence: TGTGCCACCAGCTCCCGTCTGCGAACGACTGAAGCTTTCTTT. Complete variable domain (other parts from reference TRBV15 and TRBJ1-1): DAMVIQNPRYQVTQFGKPVTLSCSQTLNHNVMYWYQQKSSQAPKLLFHYYDKDFNNEADTPDNFQSRRPNTSFCFLDIRSPGLGDTAMYLCATSSRLRTTEAFFGQGTRLTVV.

CDR3 residues: CASSERHLQETQYF. Here the CDR3 DNA reads TGTGCCAGCAGTGAAAGGCACCTTCAAGAGACCCAGTACTTC. V usage is TRBV2 and J usage is TRBJ2-5; D call uncertain. The germline CDR1 and CDR2 sequences are SNHLY and FYNNEI. The CDR3 loop spans 14 amino acids. Deletions cut 2 bases from V and 2 bases from J, with 9 bases between.

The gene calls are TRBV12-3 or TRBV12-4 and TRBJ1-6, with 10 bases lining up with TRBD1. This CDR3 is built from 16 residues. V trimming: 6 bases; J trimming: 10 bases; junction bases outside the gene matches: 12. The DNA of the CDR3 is TGTGCCAGCAGATCTTACCGGGACAGGGGAAGGTCACCCCTCCACTTT. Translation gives CASRSYRDRGRSPLHF.

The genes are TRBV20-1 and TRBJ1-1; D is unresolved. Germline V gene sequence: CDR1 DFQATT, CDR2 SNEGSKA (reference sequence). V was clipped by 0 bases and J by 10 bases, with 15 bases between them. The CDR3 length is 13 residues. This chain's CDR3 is CSARDPHRKGAFF. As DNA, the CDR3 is TGCAGTGCTAGAGATCCCCATAGGAAGGGAGCTTTCTTT.

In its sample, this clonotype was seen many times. This CDR3 is CASSQVSPSGTQQETQYF. The CDR3 DNA follows: TGTGCCAGCAGCCAAGTATCTCCTAGCGGGACCCAACAAGAGACCCAGTACTTC. The V call is TRBV3-1, the J call TRBJ2-5, with 9 bases that match TRBD2. This CDR3 is built from 18 residues. V lost 1 base to trimming and J lost 2 bases; unmatched junction nucleotides: 11. The germline CDR1 and CDR2 sequences are LGHDT and YNNKEL (reference sequence).

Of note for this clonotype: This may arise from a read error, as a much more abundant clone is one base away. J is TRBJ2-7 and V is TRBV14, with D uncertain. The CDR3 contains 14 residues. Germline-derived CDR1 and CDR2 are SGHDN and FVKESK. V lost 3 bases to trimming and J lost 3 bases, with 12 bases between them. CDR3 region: CASSHRRAFYEQYV. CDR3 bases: TGTGCCAGCAGCCACCGCCGGGCCTTCTACGAGCAGTACGTC.